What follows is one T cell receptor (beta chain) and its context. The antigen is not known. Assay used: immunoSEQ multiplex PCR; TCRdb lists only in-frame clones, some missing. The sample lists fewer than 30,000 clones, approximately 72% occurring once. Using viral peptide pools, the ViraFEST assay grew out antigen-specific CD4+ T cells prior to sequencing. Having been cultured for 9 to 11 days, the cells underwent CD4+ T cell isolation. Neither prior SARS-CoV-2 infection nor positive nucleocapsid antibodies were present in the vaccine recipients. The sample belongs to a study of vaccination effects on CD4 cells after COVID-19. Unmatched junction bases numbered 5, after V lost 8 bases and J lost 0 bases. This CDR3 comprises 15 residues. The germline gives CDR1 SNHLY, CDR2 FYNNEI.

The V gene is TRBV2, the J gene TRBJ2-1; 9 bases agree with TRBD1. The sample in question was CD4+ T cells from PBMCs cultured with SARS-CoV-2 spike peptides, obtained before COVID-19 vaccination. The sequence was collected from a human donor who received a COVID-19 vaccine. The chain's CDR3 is CASARGQGSYNEQFF. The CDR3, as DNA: TGTGCCAGCGCAAGGGGACAGGGCTCCTACAATGAGCAGTTCTTC.